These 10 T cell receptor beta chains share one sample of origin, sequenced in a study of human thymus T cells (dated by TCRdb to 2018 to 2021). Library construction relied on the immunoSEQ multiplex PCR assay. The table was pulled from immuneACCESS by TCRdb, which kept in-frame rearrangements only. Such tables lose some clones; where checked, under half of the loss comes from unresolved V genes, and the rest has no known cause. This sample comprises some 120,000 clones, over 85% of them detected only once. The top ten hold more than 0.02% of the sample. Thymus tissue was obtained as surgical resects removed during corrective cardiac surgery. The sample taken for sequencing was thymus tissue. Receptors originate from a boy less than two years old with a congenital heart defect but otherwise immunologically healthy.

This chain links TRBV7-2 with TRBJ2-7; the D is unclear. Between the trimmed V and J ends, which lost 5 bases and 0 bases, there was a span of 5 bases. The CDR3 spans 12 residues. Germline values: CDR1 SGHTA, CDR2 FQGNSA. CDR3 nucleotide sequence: TGTGCCAGCAGCCGCCTCTCCTACGAGCAGTACTTC. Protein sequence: CASSRLSYEQYF.

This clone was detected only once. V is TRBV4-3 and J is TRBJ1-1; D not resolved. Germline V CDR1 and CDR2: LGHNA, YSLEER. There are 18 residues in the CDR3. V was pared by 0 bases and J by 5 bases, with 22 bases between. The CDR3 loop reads CASSQDDGRVRVRTEAFF. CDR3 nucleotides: TGCGCCAGCAGCCAAGATGACGGGCGGGTCCGGGTCCGGACTGAAGCTTTCTTT.

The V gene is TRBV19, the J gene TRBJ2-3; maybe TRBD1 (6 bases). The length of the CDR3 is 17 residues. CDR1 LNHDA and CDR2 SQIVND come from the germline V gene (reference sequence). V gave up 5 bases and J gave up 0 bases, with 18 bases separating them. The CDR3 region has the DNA TGTGCCAGTAGTCAATCCCGGGACACACTTAGCACAGATACGCAGTATTTT. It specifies CASSQSRDTLSTDTQYF.

The CDR3 DNA reads as TGCGCCAGCAGCATAGGGCAGGGATGCTATGGCTACACCTTC. It is translated as CASSIGQGCYGYTF. The chain is built from TRBV5-1 and TRBJ1-2; D possibly corresponds to TRBD1 (5 bases). Deletions cut 4 bases from V and 4 bases from J, with 14 bases between. The V gene's germline CDR1 is SGHRS and CDR2 YFSETQ. CDR3 length equals 14 residues.

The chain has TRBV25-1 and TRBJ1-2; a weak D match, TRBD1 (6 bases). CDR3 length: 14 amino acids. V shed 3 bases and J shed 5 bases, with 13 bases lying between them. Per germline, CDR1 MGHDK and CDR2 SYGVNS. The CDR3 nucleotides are TGTGCCAGCAGTGAGGACAGAGTTGGGTATGGCTACACCTTC. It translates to CASSEDRVGYGYTF.

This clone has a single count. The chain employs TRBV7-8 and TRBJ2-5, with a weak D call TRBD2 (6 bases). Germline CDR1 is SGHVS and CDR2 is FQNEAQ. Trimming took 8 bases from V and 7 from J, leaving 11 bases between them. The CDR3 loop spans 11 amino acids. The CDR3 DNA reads TGTGCCAGCCGGGACTCAGCGACCCAGTACTTC. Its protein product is CASRDSATQYF.

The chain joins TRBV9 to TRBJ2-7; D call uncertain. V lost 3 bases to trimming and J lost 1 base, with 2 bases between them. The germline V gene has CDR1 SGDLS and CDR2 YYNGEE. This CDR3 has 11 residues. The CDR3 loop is CASSGSYEQYF. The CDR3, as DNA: TGTGCCAGCAGCGGTTCCTACGAGCAGTACTTC.

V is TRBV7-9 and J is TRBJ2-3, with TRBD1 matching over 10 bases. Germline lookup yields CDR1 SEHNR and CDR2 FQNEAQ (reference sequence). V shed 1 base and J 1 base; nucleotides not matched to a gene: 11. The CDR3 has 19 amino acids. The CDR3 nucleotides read TGTGCCAGCAGCTTAGGGGAGACAGGGGGCGCCGGGGGCACAGATACGCAGTATTTT. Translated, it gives CASSLGETGGAGGTDTQYF.

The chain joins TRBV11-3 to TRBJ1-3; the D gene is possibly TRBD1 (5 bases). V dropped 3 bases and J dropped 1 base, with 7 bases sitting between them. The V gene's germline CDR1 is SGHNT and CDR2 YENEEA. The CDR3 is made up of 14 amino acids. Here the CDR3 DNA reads TGTGCCAGCAGCTTGGGGACGTCTGGAAACACCATATATTTT. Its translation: CASSLGTSGNTIYF.

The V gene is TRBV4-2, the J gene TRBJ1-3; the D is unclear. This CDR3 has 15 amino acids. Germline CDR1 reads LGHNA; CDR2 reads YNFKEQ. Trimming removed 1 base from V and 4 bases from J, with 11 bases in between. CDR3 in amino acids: CASSQGTKRGNTIYF. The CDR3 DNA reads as TGTGCCAGCAGCCAAGGGACCAAGAGGGGAAACACCATATATTTT.